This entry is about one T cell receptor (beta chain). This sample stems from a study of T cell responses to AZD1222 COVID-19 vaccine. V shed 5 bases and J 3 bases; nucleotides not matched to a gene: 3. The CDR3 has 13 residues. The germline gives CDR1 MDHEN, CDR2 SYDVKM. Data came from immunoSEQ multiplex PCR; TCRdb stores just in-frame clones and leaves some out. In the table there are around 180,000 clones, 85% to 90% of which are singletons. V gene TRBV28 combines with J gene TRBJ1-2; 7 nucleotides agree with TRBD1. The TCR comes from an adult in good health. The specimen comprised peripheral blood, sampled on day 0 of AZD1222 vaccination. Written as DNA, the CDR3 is TGTGCCAGCAGTGGGGGGACAGACTATGGCTACACCTTC. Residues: CASSGGTDYGYTF.